This entry is about one TCR beta chain. Antigen specificity is unknown. Clones were read by immunoSEQ multiplex PCR, and TCRdb kept only the in-frame ones, dropping some. This table holds just under 150,000 clones, 80% to 90% found once. The sample is drawn from a study of cytomegalovirus exposure and HLA in healthy donors. Study conclusions and caveats: Overall, some 160 TCR beta chains were annotated as cytomegalovirus-associated. In vitro experiments confirmed that three CMV-associated chains were specific for CMV antigens.

The receptor was derived from a man between 18 and 35 years old in good health and CMV-seropositive. What was sequenced was PBMCs.

The DNA of the CDR3 is TGCGCCAGTAGAGCGGGAGGGCTCACCGGGGAGCTGTTTTTT. Residues: CASRAGGLTGELFF. The chain employs TRBV5-1 and TRBJ2-2, with 10 bases identical to TRBD2. The germline V gene encodes CDR1 SGHRS and CDR2 YFSETQ. Trimming removed 8 bases from V and 4 bases from J; junction bases left unmatched: 5. This CDR3 is 14 amino acids long. Together with reference TRBV5-1 and TRBJ2-2, the CDR3 gives the full variable domain: KAGVTQTPRYLIKTRGQQVTLSCSPISGHRSVSWYQQTPGQGLQFLFEYFSETQRNKGNFPGRFSGRQFSNSRSEMNVSTLELGDSALYLCASRAGGLTGELFFGEGSRLTVL.